Sequencing of this T cell receptor (beta chain) was carried out in a study of T cells in narcolepsy. The wider study: Patients with NT1 or NT2 and healthy control donors were enrolled.

The CDR3 has 14 residues. Trimming shortened V by 0 bases and J by 2 bases, and 10 bases separated the two germline ends. Germline V gene sequence: CDR1 GTSNPN, CDR2 SVGIG (reference sequence). Assay used: immunoSEQ multiplex PCR; TCRdb lists only in-frame clones, some missing. Of 25,000 to 30,000 clones in the sample, 80% to 90% were seen once. Sequencing was carried out using memory (CD45RA-) CD4+ T cells from blood. The rearrangement uses TRBV30 and TRBJ1-2; D call uncertain. The clonotype originates from a human donor in good health. CDR3 nucleotides: TGTGCCTGGAGTGTACCACCGACAAACTATGGCTACACCTTC. Its translation: CAWSVPPTNYGYTF.